This record covers a single T cell receptor beta chain. Its antigen remains unidentified. The method was immunoSEQ multiplex PCR; TCRdb's version includes in-frame clones alone and lacks a portion of them. This table has 60,000 to 70,000 clones, approximately 80% appearing once. The CDR3 contains 16 residues. CDR1 is MNHNS, CDR2 SASEGT, per germline. Trimming pared 2 bases from V and 5 bases from J, leaving 13 bases between. The sample is drawn from a study of vaccination effects on CD4 cells after COVID-19. Study-wide points: Convalescent patients were scarce in the study, and it lacked early post-infection timepoints. The study found that only 1 of 255 vaccine-induced clones from healthy vaccinees cross-reacted with common cold coronaviruses.

The ViraFEST assay expanded antigen-specific CD4+ T cells with viral peptide pools before sequencing. Investigators separated out CD4+ T cells once 10 days of culture had passed. In culture with 9.5 to 10 IU/ml IL-2 and approximately 9.1 ug/ml peptides, PBMC were grown at some 2 million per well. The chain recombines TRBV6-1 with TRBJ2-6, with D hard to call. The material was CD4+ T cells from PBMCs cultured with HCoV-229E spike peptides, obtained before COVID-19 vaccination. The source of this sequence is a human donor who received a COVID-19 vaccine. Here the CDR3 reads CASSERIQLRANVLTF. DNA for the CDR3: TGTGCCAGCAGTGAAAGGATCCAGCTACGGGCCAACGTCCTGACTTTC.